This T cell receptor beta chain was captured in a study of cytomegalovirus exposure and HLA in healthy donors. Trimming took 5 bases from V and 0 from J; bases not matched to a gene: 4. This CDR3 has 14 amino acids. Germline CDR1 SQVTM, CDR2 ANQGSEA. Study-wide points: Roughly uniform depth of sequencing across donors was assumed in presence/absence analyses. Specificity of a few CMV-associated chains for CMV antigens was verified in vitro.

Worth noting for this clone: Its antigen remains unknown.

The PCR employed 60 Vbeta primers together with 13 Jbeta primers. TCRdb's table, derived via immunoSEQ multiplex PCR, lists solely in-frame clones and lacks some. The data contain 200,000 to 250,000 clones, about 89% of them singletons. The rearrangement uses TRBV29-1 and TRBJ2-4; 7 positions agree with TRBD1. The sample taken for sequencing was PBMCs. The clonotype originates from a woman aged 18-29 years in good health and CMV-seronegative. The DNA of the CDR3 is TGCAGCGTTCAGGGGGACCGAGCCAAAAACATTCAGTACTTC. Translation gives CSVQGDRAKNIQYF.